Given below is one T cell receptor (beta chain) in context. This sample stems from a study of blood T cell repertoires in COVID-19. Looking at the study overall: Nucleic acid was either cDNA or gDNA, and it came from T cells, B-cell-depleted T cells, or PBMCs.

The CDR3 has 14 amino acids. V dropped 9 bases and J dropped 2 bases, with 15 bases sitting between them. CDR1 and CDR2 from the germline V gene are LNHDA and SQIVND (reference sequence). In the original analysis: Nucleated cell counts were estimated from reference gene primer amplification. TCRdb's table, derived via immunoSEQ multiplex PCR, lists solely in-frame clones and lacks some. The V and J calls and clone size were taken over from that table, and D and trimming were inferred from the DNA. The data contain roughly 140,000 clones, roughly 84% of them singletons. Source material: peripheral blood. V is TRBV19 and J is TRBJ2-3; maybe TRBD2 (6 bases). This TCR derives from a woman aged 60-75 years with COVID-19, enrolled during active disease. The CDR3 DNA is TGTGCCAGCCGGGAGAGCCAAAACACAGATACGCAGTATTTT. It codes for CASRESQNTDTQYF.